Following are 9 T cell receptor beta chains from one sample sequenced in a study of CD8 T cells in ankylosing spondylitis. Overall study results and limits: There was a TCR beta motif, made of several highly homologous variants, that appeared characteristic of ankylosing spondylitis blood.

These TCRs' antigens remain unknown. TCRdb recomputed calls from the 5' RACE reads with MiXCR, one row per CDR3 protein. The table includes a few hundred thousand distinct CDR3 sequences, about 15% detected once. Sequenced input: blood, either unsorted or a sorted T cell fraction (not recorded which). The receptors derive from a male donor with ankylosing spondylitis.

This clonotype was counted ten times or more. V is TRBV4-3 and J is TRBJ1-2; D unclear. V was pared by 6 bases and J by 8 bases, with 19 bases between. The CDR3 has 14 amino acids. The germline gives CDR1 LGHNA, CDR2 YSLEER. CDR3 in DNA: TGCGCCAGCAGGGCCTCGGGCTCCGCTGGCGGCTACACCTTC. This translates into CASRASGSAGGYTF.

This clonotype appeared many times. The gene calls are TRBV20-1 and TRBJ2-7; weak D call: TRBD2 (5 bases). CDR1 and CDR2 from the germline V gene are DFQATT and SNEGSKA (reference sequence). CDR3 length: 16 amino acids. V shed 6 bases and J shed 0 bases, with 21 bases lying between them. CDR3 nucleotides: TGCAGTGCGGCCTCGGTGGAGCGGAGAGCCTCCTACGAGCAGTACTTC. Encoded protein: CSAASVERRASYEQYF.

The sample holds a few counts of this clonotype. The chain couples TRBV4-1 to TRBJ2-1; 9 bases map to TRBD1. V lost 5 bases, J lost 7 bases, and 9 bases stayed unmatched. Germline loops: CDR1 MGHRA, CDR2 YSYEKL. This CDR3 has 15 amino acids. CDR3 amino acids: CASSKTGGTGNEQFF. In nucleotides, the CDR3 is TGCGCCAGCAGCAAGACCGGCGGGACAGGGAATGAGCAGTTCTTC.

This clonotype was observed at least ten times. The chain combines TRBV28 with TRBJ2-5; TRBD1 might be the D (6 bases). CDR3 length: 15 amino acids. Per the germline V gene, CDR1 is MDHEN and CDR2 is SYDVKM. Trimming removed 4 bases at V and 1 base at J, with 13 bases between. The CDR3 DNA reads TGTGCCAGCAGTTCGCCTCGGACAGTCCAAGAGACCCAGTACTTC. Amino acid sequence: CASSSPRTVQETQYF.

The rearrangement uses TRBV24-1 and TRBJ2-1, with D perhaps TRBD1 (5 bases). Germline V CDR1 and CDR2: KGHDR, SFDVKD. Trimming shortened V by 3 bases and J by 0 bases, and 11 bases separated the two germline ends. This CDR3 has 16 residues. The CDR3: CATSDPGPSSYNEQFF. CDR3 DNA sequence: TGTGCCACCAGTGATCCAGGGCCGAGCTCCTACAATGAGCAGTTCTTC.

Ten or more counts support this clonotype. The chain carries TRBV12-3 or TRBV12-4 and TRBJ2-1; D tentatively reads TRBD1 or TRBD2 (5 bases each). V lost 3 bases to trimming and J lost 6 bases, with 15 bases between them. The CDR3 runs 15 residues. The CDR3 loop is CASSLSASRANEQFF. Here the CDR3 DNA reads TGTGCCAGCAGTTTGTCGGCTAGCAGGGCCAATGAGCAGTTCTTC.

This clonotype was picked up a small number of times. This rearrangement joins TRBV6-2 or TRBV6-3 to TRBJ2-1; 14 bases fit TRBD2. The V gene's germline CDR1 is MNHEY and CDR2 SVGEGT. The CDR3 is 16 residues long. V lost 2 bases and J lost 7; bases outside the gene matches: 4. The CDR3 here is CASSYPGTSGRNEQFF. For the CDR3, the DNA is TGTGCCAGCAGTTACCCCGGGACTAGCGGGAGAAATGAGCAGTTCTTC.

This clonotype came up a few times. The V gene is TRBV7-9, the J gene TRBJ2-1; 7 bases agree with TRBD1. Trimming took 2 bases from V and 9 from J; bases not matched to a gene: 16. Per the germline V gene, CDR1 is SEHNR and CDR2 is FQNEAQ (reference sequence). CDR3 length: 17 amino acids. The CDR3 here is CASSLTGTASTSLEQFF. CDR3 DNA: TGTGCCAGCAGCTTAACGGGGACAGCTTCTACATCTCTTGAGCAGTTCTTC.

The chain joins TRBV5-1 to TRBJ1-2; no definite D call. Per germline, CDR1 SGHRS and CDR2 YFSETQ. This CDR3 is 14 amino acids long. Trimming pared 5 bases from V and 6 bases from J, leaving 17 bases between. The CDR3 here is CASRPPYPSDGYTF. The CDR3 coding sequence is TGCGCCAGCAGGCCACCTTATCCGTCCGATGGCTACACCTTC.